The rows below give T cell receptor beta chains drawn from one sample of a study of post-analysis software for immune sequencing data. MiXCR, applied by TCRdb to the PCR reads, yields one record per CDR3 protein. The sample records roughly 730,000 distinct CDR3 sequences, roughly 30% being singletons. Source material: blood. These TCRs come from a girl aged 5-17 years with multiple sclerosis. CDR3s leave out the opening cysteine and the closing phenylalanine or tryptophan.

J gene: TRBJ2-5
V gene: TRBV7-2
CDR3 protein: ASSVQGLGTAETQY

J gene: TRBJ1-6
V gene: TRBV7-8
CDR3 protein: ASTHRGGGSYNSPLH

J gene: TRBJ2-1
V gene: TRBV20-1
CDR3 protein: SARTRGAYEQF

J gene: TRBJ2-3
V gene: TRBV5-1
CDR3 protein: ASSPRQGHTDTQY

J gene: TRBJ2-4
V gene: TRBV5-5
CDR3 protein: ASSLRSPDLAKNIQY

J gene: TRBJ2-5
V gene: TRBV5-6
CDR3 protein: ASSLSFGVSEQY

J gene: TRBJ2-3
V gene: TRBV7-2
CDR3 protein: ASSFQIGTSGMNTDTQY

J gene: TRBJ1-1
V gene: TRBV20-1
CDR3 protein: SAPKPRSNTEAF

J gene: TRBJ2-1
V gene: TRBV7-9
CDR3 protein: ASSSRTSGSEQF

J gene: TRBJ2-3
V gene: TRBV7-2
CDR3 protein: ASSLAAGYTDTQY

J gene: TRBJ2-3
V gene: TRBV29-1
CDR3 protein: SVTIAGVKDTQY

J gene: TRBJ2-7
V gene: TRBV5-1
CDR3 protein: ASRPGQALRYEQY

J gene: TRBJ2-5
V gene: TRBV25-1
CDR3 protein: ASSDVWQGGLETQY

J gene: TRBJ2-1
V gene: TRBV3-1
CDR3 protein: ASSQIGLAGDIEQF

J gene: TRBJ1-5
V gene: TRBV12-3/TRBV12-4
CDR3 protein: ASSPGAWDQPQH

J gene: TRBJ2-7
V gene: TRBV29-1
CDR3 protein: SVEDGFHHYEQY

J gene: TRBJ2-1
V gene: TRBV20-1
CDR3 protein: SLSGREGRYNEQF

J gene: TRBJ2-3
V gene: TRBV14
CDR3 protein: ASSQKHLGLAGGQSTDTQY

J gene: TRBJ2-1
V gene: TRBV5-1
CDR3 protein: ASSFGQGGFNEQF

J gene: TRBJ2-4
V gene: TRBV3-1
CDR3 protein: ASARGGMSIQY

J gene: TRBJ2-7
V gene: TRBV7-2
CDR3 protein: ASTRNPGGNEQY